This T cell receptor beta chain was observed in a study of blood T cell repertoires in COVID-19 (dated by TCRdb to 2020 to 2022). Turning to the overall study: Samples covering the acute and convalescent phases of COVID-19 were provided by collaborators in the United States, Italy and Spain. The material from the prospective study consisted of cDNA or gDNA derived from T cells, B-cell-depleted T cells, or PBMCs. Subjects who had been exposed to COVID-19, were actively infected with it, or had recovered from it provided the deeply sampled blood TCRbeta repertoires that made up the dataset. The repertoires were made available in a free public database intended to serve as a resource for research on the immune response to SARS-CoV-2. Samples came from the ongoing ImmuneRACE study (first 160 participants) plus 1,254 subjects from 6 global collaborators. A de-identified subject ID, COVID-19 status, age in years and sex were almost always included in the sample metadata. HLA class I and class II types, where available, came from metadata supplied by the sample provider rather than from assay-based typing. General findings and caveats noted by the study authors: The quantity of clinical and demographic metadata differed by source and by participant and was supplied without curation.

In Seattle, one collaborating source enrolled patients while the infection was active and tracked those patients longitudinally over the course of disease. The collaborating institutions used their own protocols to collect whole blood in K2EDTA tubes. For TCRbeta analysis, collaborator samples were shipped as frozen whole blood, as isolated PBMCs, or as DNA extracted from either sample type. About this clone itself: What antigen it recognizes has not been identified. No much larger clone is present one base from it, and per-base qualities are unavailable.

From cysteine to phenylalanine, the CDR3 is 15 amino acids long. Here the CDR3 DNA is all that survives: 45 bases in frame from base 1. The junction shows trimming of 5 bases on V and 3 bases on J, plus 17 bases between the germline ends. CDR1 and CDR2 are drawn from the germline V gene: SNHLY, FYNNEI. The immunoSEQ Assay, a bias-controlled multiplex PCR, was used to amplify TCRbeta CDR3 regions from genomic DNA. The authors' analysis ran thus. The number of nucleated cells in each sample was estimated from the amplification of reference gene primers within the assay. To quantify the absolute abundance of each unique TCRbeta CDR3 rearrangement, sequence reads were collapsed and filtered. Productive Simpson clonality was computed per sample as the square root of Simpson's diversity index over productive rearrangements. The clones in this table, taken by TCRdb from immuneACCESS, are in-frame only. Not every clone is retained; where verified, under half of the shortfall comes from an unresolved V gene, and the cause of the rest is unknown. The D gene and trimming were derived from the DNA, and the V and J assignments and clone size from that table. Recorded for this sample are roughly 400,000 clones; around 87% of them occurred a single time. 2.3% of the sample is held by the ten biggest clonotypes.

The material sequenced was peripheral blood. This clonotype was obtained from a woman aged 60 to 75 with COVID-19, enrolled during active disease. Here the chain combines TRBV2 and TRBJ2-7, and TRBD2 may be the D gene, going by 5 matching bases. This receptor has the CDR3 CASSSGRTPRYEQYF. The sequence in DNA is TGTGCCAGCAGTAGCGGACGAACCCCCCGCTACGAGCAGTACTTC.